This T cell receptor (beta chain) was obtained from a study of blood T cell repertoires in COVID-19 (dated by TCRdb to 2018 to 2020). At the level of the whole study: Collaborator samples came from the United States, Italy and Spain and covered acute and convalescent phases of COVID-19. The material from the prospective study consisted of cDNA or gDNA derived from T cells, B-cell-depleted T cells, or PBMCs. Deeply sampled blood TCRbeta repertoires from subjects exposed to, actively infected with, or recovered from COVID-19 were included in the dataset. The repertoires were released in a freely available public database intended as a resource for research on the immune response to SARS-CoV-2. The samples were drawn from two sources: the first 160 participants of the ongoing ImmuneRACE study, and 950 to 1,500 subjects contributed by 6 global collaborators. Sample metadata almost always included a de-identified subject ID, COVID-19 status, age in years and sex. HLA class I and class II types, where available, came from metadata supplied by the sample provider rather than from assay-based typing. The full study reports these points: How much clinical and demographic metadata was included differed by source and by participant, and the metadata was provided uncurated.

V drops 2 bases and J drops 3 bases, leaving 7 bases in between. As encoded in the germline V gene (reference sequence), CDR1 is LGHDT while CDR2 is YNNKEL. CDR3 length: 13 amino acids, cysteine to phenylalanine. Kept here is only the CDR3 DNA, which spans 39 bases and is read in frame from base 1. On this clone: No cognate antigen has been identified for it. No base-level quality is on record; no much larger clone is a single base apart.

Each collaborating institution followed its own protocols to collect whole blood in K2EDTA tubes. For TCRbeta analysis, collaborators shipped samples in one of three forms: frozen whole blood, isolated PBMCs, or DNA extracted from either of those sample types. The immunoSEQ Assay, a bias-controlled multiplex PCR, was used to amplify TCRbeta CDR3 regions from genomic DNA. The authors' pipeline ran thus. The number of nucleated cells in each sample was estimated from the amplification of reference gene primers within the assay. To quantify the absolute abundance of each unique TCRbeta CDR3 rearrangement, sequence reads were collapsed and filtered. For each sample, productive Simpson clonality was calculated as the square root of Simpson's diversity index across productive rearrangements. Here the immuneACCESS table is served through TCRdb, limited to in-frame sequences with V and J called. Missing clones are a known gap in these copies; in checked studies unresolved V genes cover under half, and the rest lacks a known reason. The DNA gave D and trimming, while V, J and clone size come from that table. The sample table holds 180,000 or so clones, of which around four fifths were seen once. The biggest ten clones account for 6.5% to 7% of the sample.

In this chain, TRBV3-1 (or the pseudogene TRBV3-2) is recombined with TRBJ1-1, with a tentative D gene TRBD1 over 6 matching bases. The TCR sequence derives from a human donor with acute or convalescent COVID-19. The donor label of this sample is uncertain. Sample: peripheral blood. The CDR3 region reads CASSQQGYTEAFF. In nucleotides, the sequence is TGTGCCAGCAGCCAACAGGGGTACACTGAAGCTTTCTTT.